A selection of T cell receptor beta chains follows, all from one sample in a study of cytomegalovirus exposure and HLA in healthy donors. Using immunoSEQ multiplex PCR, the repertoire was profiled, and TCRdb retains in-frame clones only, with some absent. The table lists 150,000 to 180,000 clones, around 68% of them singletons. Sequenced: PBMCs. The receptors originated from a man aged 25-45 years in good health and CMV-seronegative. Each CDR3 is given with its conserved first and last residue. The order of the fields is V gene, J gene, D gene, clone size, CDR3 protein. D genes are given only for firm matches. Not all rows give a size; the values are once, few, many and, for expanded clones, a class.

>TRBV5-6|TRBJ1-2|.|.
CASSFGVQNYGYTF
>TRBV4-1|TRBJ2-7|.|.
CASSQVQGTYEQYF
>TRBV5-3|TRBJ2-7|.|.
CARSFEVGSVLYEQYF
>TRBV29-1|TRBJ1-1|TRBD1|once
CSVEGQGVTEAFF
>TRBV28|TRBJ2-1|.|few
CASSLISFGQTGYNEQFF
>TRBV18|TRBJ1-1|.|few
CASSRLREGEAFF
>TRBV5-1|TRBJ2-5|.|.
CASSLWNREETQYF
>TRBV19|TRBJ1-5|TRBD1|.
CASSIPDRGGNQPQHF
>TRBV27|TRBJ2-5|.|.
CASSSTPSDWETQYF
>TRBV6-5|TRBJ1-1|TRBD1|.
CASSFDRVEAFF
>TRBV5-1|TRBJ2-7|.|.
CASSFGQGEVTYEQYF
>TRBV7-9|TRBJ2-1|TRBD2|.
CASSLERGGPLSEQFF
>TRBV27|.|.|.
CASSSGTPSYEQYF
>TRBV14|TRBJ2-1|TRBD1|.
CASSPIPGQGNEQFF
>TRBV5-1|TRBJ2-1|.|.
CASSPPSYNEQFF
>TRBV19|TRBJ2-5|TRBD2|.
CASSGRLAGDLKETQYF
>TRBV28|TRBJ2-2|TRBD2|.
CASSGPSGGNTGELFF
>TRBV4-2|TRBJ2-7|TRBD1|.
CASSQQPGQISSYEQYF
>TRBV5-4|TRBJ2-2|.|.
CASSLAGANGELFF
>TRBV15|TRBJ2-5|TRBD2|.
CATSRLSGLGGAETQYF
>TRBV11-2|TRBJ2-1|TRBD2|.
CASSRLGGGTEQFF
>TRBV6-6|TRBJ2-5|.|.
CASTQGGLQETQYF
>TRBV6-1|TRBJ1-6|TRBD1|.
CASSLGTDSSPLHF
>TRBV28|TRBJ2-5|.|.
CATDFGGETQYF
>TRBV28|TRBJ1-5|.|.
CAGGGGQPQHF
>TRBV5-4|TRBJ2-5|TRBD2|.
CASSLTSGAGETQYF
>TRBV2|TRBJ1-5|.|.
CASSEGLATNQPQHF
>TRBV4-2|TRBJ2-1|TRBD1|.
CASSQEQNRGRYEQFF
>TRBV28|TRBJ1-2|TRBD1|.
CASSLGPTGVYGYTF
>TRBV5-3|TRBJ1-1|TRBD1|few
CARSFQGGTEAFF
>TRBV28|TRBJ1-1|TRBD1|few
CASSSEVFRQGNTEAFF
>TRBV30|TRBJ1-2|.|.
CAWSLEGFGYTF
>TRBV5-1|TRBJ2-7|TRBD2|few
CASSPGGTSGGPTYEQYF
>TRBV25-1|TRBJ1-1|.|.
CASSSPRLGSTEAFF
>TRBV9|TRBJ2-7|.|.
CASSHTQVTYEQYF
>TRBV5-5|TRBJ1-1|.|.
CASSLASAGEAFF
>TRBV21-1|TRBJ1-5|.|.
CASSKCIKRLDDPNQPQHF
>TRBV5-1|TRBJ1-6|TRBD1|few
CASSPGQAVNSPLHF
>TRBV20-1|TRBJ2-7|.|.
CSARNSYEQYF
>TRBV18|TRBJ1-4|.|few
CASSPQGFTNEKLFF
>TRBV4-1|TRBJ2-4|TRBD2|.
CASSSTSGGAKNIQYF
>TRBV7-9|TRBJ2-6|TRBD1|few
CASSLSQGASGANVLTF
>TRBV13|TRBJ1-1|.|.
CASSLAPGVGNTEAFF
>TRBV6-1|TRBJ1-2|.|few
CASSESHGSRSYPF
>TRBV7-9|TRBJ2-3|TRBD2|few
CASSPSGGAPTDTQYF
>TRBV5-1|TRBJ2-1|TRBD1|few
CASSLEGQPFNEQFF
>TRBV4-2|TRBJ2-5|TRBD2|few
CASSGSGTAGGPGETQYF
>TRBV6-1|TRBJ2-7|.|.
CASIVSGGYEQYF
>TRBV6-5|TRBJ2-2|.|few
CASSYSPLPTGELFF
>TRBV4-1|TRBJ2-1|.|.
CASSPRGGDSYNEQFF